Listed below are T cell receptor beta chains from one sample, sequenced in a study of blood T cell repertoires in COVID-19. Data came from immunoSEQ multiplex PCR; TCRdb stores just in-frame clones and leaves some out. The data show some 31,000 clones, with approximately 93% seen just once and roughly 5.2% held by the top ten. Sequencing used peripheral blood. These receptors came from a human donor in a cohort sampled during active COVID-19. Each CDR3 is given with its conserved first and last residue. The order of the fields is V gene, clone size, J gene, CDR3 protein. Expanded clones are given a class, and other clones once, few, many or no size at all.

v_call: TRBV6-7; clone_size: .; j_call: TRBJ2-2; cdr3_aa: CASERGQTGELFF
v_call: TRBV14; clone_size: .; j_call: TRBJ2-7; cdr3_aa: CASSQPGTSGYEQYF
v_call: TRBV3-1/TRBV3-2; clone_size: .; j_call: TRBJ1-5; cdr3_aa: CASSQDGTGNQPQHF
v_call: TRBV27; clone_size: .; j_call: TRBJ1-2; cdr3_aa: CASSSWGTGQYYGYTF
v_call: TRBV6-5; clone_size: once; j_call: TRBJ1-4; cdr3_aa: CASRARDTTNEKLFF
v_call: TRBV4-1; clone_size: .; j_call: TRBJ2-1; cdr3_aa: CASSQPTKSNEQFF
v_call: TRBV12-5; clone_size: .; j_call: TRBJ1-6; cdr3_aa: CASGLAFTGDGSPLHF
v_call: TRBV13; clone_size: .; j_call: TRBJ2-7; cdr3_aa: CASSLGGLAGLHYF
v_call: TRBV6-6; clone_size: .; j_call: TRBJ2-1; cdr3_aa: CASSYVQVLSYNEQFF
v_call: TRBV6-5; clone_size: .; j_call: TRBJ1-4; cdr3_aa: CASSYSRTANEKLFF